A selection of T cell receptor beta chains follows, all from one sample in a study of a mutant IDH1 vaccine in newly diagnosed glioma. The assay was immunoSEQ multiplex PCR, and TCRdb's table has in-frame clones only and misses some. This table holds 55,000 to 70,000 clones, over 75% found once. Their antigens remain unidentified. The sample in question was PBMCs, obtained from a glioma patient whose treatment included an IDH1 peptide vaccine. These receptors were taken from a man aged 40-49 years with glioma. The CDR3 runs from the conserved cysteine through the conserved F or W. A D gene is named only where the DNA matches it firmly. Size values are once, few and many counts, or a class for expanded clones, and some rows have none.

size,J,D,V,DNA,CDR3
NA,TRBJ2-3,TRBD2,TRBV19,TGTGCCAGTAGTATAGCCCGGACTAGCGGGAACGCAGATACGCAGTATTTT,CASSIARTSGNADTQYF
NA,TRBJ1-5,NA,TRBV7-2,TGTGCCAGCAGCTCTAGGTCAGTAAATAGCAATCAGCCCCAGCATTTT,CASSSRSVNSNQPQHF
NA,TRBJ2-1,TRBD1,TRBV5-8,TGTGCCAGCAGCTGGATTTCCGACAGGGTCCGACATGAGCAGTTCTTC,CASSWISDRVRHEQFF
once,TRBJ2-2,NA,TRBV19,TGTGCCAGTAGGAGCGGACAGACGAACACCGGGGAGCTGTTTTTT,CASRSGQTNTGELFF
NA,TRBJ1-1,TRBD1,TRBV18,TGTGCCAGCTCACCCCTTATGGACAGGGTCCCGAACACTGAAGCTTTCTTT,CASSPLMDRVPNTEAFF
NA,TRBJ1-3,NA,TRBV28,TGTGCCAGCAGTCTCCGGGTGGGGGGGAGCTCTGGAAACACCATATATTTT,CASSLRVGGSSGNTIYF
NA,TRBJ2-5,NA,TRBV7-6,TGTGCCAGCAGCTTAAAAGAGACCCAGTACTTC,CASSLKETQYF
NA,TRBJ2-7,TRBD1,TRBV28,TGTGCCTCAAGACAGGGGGGAACCTACGAGCAGTACTTC,CASRQGGTYEQYF
NA,TRBJ2-1,NA,TRBV7-7,TGTGCCAGCAGCTTAGCGTCCGGGGTCAATGAGCAGTTCTTC,CASSLASGVNEQFF
NA,TRBJ2-1,TRBD2,TRBV30,TGTGCCTGGAGTATAGCGGGGGGGAGTAGCTCCTACAATGAGCAGTTCTTC,CAWSIAGGSSSYNEQFF
NA,TRBJ1-5,NA,TRBV2,TGTGCCAATTCACAGGGACTTAGCACAGATACGCAGCATTTT,CANSQGLSTDTQHF
NA,TRBJ2-4,NA,TRBV19,TGTGCCAGTAGTATTGTGTTTACGGCCAAAAACATTCAGTACTTC,CASSIVFTAKNIQYF
NA,TRBJ1-2,TRBD1,TRBV11-2,TGTGCCAGCAGCTTAGGACAGGGGAGACATGCGGGTGGCTACACCTTC,CASSLGQGRHAGGYTF
few,TRBJ1-5,TRBD1,TRBV5-6,TGTGCCAGCAGCTTGGGGGCAGGGGGTGGCAATCAGCCCCAGCATTTT,CASSLGAGGGNQPQHF
once,TRBJ2-5,NA,TRBV9,TGTGCCAGCAGCGTACGTGGGGGCCTCCGGGAGACCCAGTACTTC,CASSVRGGLRETQYF
once,TRBJ2-2,TRBD1,TRBV5-1,TGCGCCAGCAGCCACCGACAGGGGTCTAACACCGGGGAGCTGTTTTTT,CASSHRQGSNTGELFF
NA,TRBJ1-1,NA,TRBV10-3,TGTGCCATCAGTGAGACCCCTACAAGGAACACTGAAGCTTTCTTT,CAISETPTRNTEAFF
NA,TRBJ1-1,TRBD1,TRBV28,TGTGCCAGCAGTTTACCGGGACAGGGGAACACTGAAGCTTTCTTT,CASSLPGQGNTEAFF
NA,TRBJ2-1,NA,TRBV21-1,TGTGCCAGCAGCAAATTCTCCTTGGACAGGAGATTTTACAATGAGCAGTTCTTC,CASSKFSLDRRFYNEQFF
NA,TRBJ1-5,NA,TRBV15,TGTGCCACCAGCAGAGATGAATTGACCAGGGTACGTCAGCCCCAGCATTTT,CATSRDELTRVRQPQHF
few,TRBJ2-2,NA,TRBV4-1,TGCGCCAGCAGCTCCAGATCTTCGTGGACCGGGGAGCTGTTTTTT,CASSSRSSWTGELFF
NA,TRBJ1-4,NA,TRBV29-1,TGCAGCGTACTTGGGGAGGCAACTAATGAAAAACTGTTTTTT,CSVLGEATNEKLFF
NA,TRBJ2-6,NA,TRBV6-1,TGTGCCAGCAGTGAATATCTTGGGACAACCTACTCTGGGGCCAACGTCCTGACTTTC,CASSEYLGTTYSGANVLTF
NA,TRBJ2-7,NA,TRBV6-5,TGTGCCAGCAGTTACCCCCGGGCAGGATACTACGAGCAGTACTTC,CASSYPRAGYYEQYF
NA,TRBJ2-7,NA,TRBV7-8,TGTGCCAGCAGTCACCGGGACGGTCGCTACGAGCAGTACTTC,CASSHRDGRYEQYF
once,TRBJ1-2,TRBD1,TRBV18,TGTGCCAGCTCACAGGGGGCAGCTGGCTACACCTTC,CASSQGAAGYTF
NA,TRBJ2-2,NA,TRBV25-1,TGTGCCAGCAGTGAACCTGGATGGACGCGGGGCGGGGAGCTGTTTTTT,CASSEPGWTRGGELFF
few,TRBJ1-6,NA,TRBV5-6,TGTGCCAGCAGCCTGGGGGGGGGAACCTATAATTCACCCCTCCACTTT,CASSLGGGTYNSPLHF
once,TRBJ2-7,NA,TRBV11-2,TGTGCCAGCAGCTTGGGATCGGGCCCCTCCTACGAGCAGTACTTC,CASSLGSGPSYEQYF
NA,TRBJ2-7,NA,TRBV19,TGTGCCAGTAGTATAGGGAATTCACCCTACGAGCAGTACTTC,CASSIGNSPYEQYF
NA,TRBJ1-1,TRBD1,TRBV18,TGTGCCAGCTCACCATACAGGGGCAAGAACACTGAAGCTTTCTTT,CASSPYRGKNTEAFF
NA,TRBJ2-7,NA,TRBV28,TGTGCCAGCAGAGGGGACGGCGCCTACGAGCAGTACTTC,CASRGDGAYEQYF
NA,TRBJ2-5,NA,TRBV4-3,TGCGCCAGCAGCCAAGATCGAACATTCCAAGAGACCCAGTACTTC,CASSQDRTFQETQYF
NA,TRBJ2-1,TRBD1,TRBV7-2,TGTGCCAGCAGCCCCTGGGACAGGTCGGGTGAGCAGTTCTTC,CASSPWDRSGEQFF
NA,TRBJ1-4,TRBD1,TRBV5-1,TGCGCCAGCAGCACCTGGACAGGACCCGATGAAAAACTGTTTTTT,CASSTWTGPDEKLFF
once,TRBJ2-2,TRBD1,TRBV27,TGTGCCAGCAGTTTTCCCTTCGGGACAGGGGGCAAGATCGGGGAGCTGTTTTTT,CASSFPFGTGGKIGELFF
NA,TRBJ2-3,NA,TRBV5-1,TGCGCCAGCAGCTTCAACACAGATACGCAGTATTTT,CASSFNTDTQYF
NA,TRBJ1-3,NA,TRBV4-2,TGTGCCAGCAGCCAATCTGCCATTAAGGGTTCCTCTGGAAACACCATATATTTT,CASSQSAIKGSSGNTIYF
NA,TRBJ2-5,NA,TRBV4-1,TGCGCCAGCAGCCAAGATCGGCCCGGGACTTTCCAAGAGACCCAGTACTTC,CASSQDRPGTFQETQYF
NA,TRBJ2-1,NA,TRBV7-3,TGTGCCAGCAGCTCCCTAACTACTTATTTGACAGAAAATGAGCAGTTCTTC,CASSSLTTYLTENEQFF
NA,TRBJ1-2,NA,TRBV7-3,TGTGCCAGCAGCTTAAGTCCAGGCGACTATGGCTACACCTTC,CASSLSPGDYGYTF
NA,TRBJ2-6,NA,TRBV5-6,TGTGCCAGCAGCTTCTTTACCTCTGGGGCCAACGTCCTGACTTTC,CASSFFTSGANVLTF
NA,TRBJ1-1,NA,TRBV10-1,TGCGCCAGCAGTGTGCAGACTAACACTGAAGCTTTCTTT,CASSVQTNTEAFF
NA,TRBJ2-3,NA,TRBV9,TGTGCCAGCAGCCCCGCAACTTCTTCAGATACGCAGTATTTT,CASSPATSSDTQYF
NA,TRBJ2-1,NA,TRBV6-6,TGTGCCAGCAGTTACCGGCAGGGCAATGAGCAGTTCTTC,CASSYRQGNEQFF
NA,TRBJ1-1,NA,TRBV7-2,TGTGCCAGCAGCCCCTGGACAGAGAACACTGAAGCTTTCTTT,CASSPWTENTEAFF
NA,TRBJ2-7,TRBD1,TRBV5-6,TGTGCCAGCAGCCCGGACAGGGGAATACACGAGCAGTACTTC,CASSPDRGIHEQYF
NA,TRBJ1-2,NA,TRBV28,TGTGCCAGCAGTTTAGAACAGGGTTTTAACTATGGCTACACCTTC,CASSLEQGFNYGYTF
NA,TRBJ1-2,NA,TRBV27,TGTGCCAGCAGCCCTAGGGGCCGCTATGGCTACACCTTC,CASSPRGRYGYTF
few,TRBJ2-2,NA,TRBV9,TGTGCCAGCAGCGTCCTCGAGAGTGGGAAGACCGGGGAGCTGTTTTTT,CASSVLESGKTGELFF